A few counts support the clone carrying this TCR beta chain. Its antigen remains unknown. This sample was included in a study of shared clonotypes between healthy human individuals. Overall study: Three CD4 naive, three CD4 memory, two CD8 naive and one CD8 memory plate were used per donor. The study's findings and limits: Shared clonotypes across all four donors exceeded non-shared ones in generation probability. Naive subsets, compared against memory subsets, generally had larger estimated richness values.

Genomic DNA from each subset was divided evenly over several immunoSEQ plates. Libraries were prepared by immunoSEQ multiplex PCR; TCRdb keeps only in-frame clonotypes and omits some of them. The repertoire holds about 1.1 million clones, about 84% seen once, with approximately 0.5% in the top ten. The CDR3 is made up of 15 amino acids. Trimming shortened V by 4 bases and J by 8 bases, and 20 bases separated the two germline ends. Germline V lookup: CDR1 SEHNR, CDR2 FQNEAQ (reference sequence). The sequence derives from a man between 18 and 29 years old in good health. Some clones in this sample may be carry-over from other donors' samples. Source material: memory CD4+ T cells from PBMCs. Subset described: CD45RA-negative fraction. The genes are TRBV7-9 and TRBJ1-2, with D possibly matching TRBD1 (6 bases). The CDR3 DNA reads TGTGCCAGCAGCTCATATCCCAGGGGCTTGGGGGGCTACACCTTC. Translated, it gives CASSSYPRGLGGYTF.